Each of the 17 T cell receptor beta chains below was sequenced from the same sample in a study of blood T cell repertoires in COVID-19. Sequencing was performed with immunoSEQ multiplex PCR; in TCRdb, only in-frame clones are kept and a portion is missing. The repertoire holds over 85,000 clones, about 80% seen once, with 4% to 5.5% in the top ten. Specimen: peripheral blood. The receptors shown here come from a human donor in a cohort sampled during active COVID-19.

This clone appeared a single time. The rearrangement uses TRBV5-1 and TRBJ2-2; D not resolved. Looked up from germline, CDR1 is SGHRS and CDR2 is YFSETQ. The CDR3 consists of 15 residues. Deletions cut 5 bases from V and 2 bases from J, with 13 bases between. In DNA, the CDR3 is TGCGCCAGCAGTACGTTCACAGTCAACACCGGGGAGCTGTTTTTT. Amino acid sequence: CASSTFTVNTGELFF.

Comment on this clone: The same CDR3 is also encoded by other DNA sequences in this sample. The chain combines TRBV5-4 with TRBJ2-7; 11 bases align to TRBD2. With 3 bases clipped from V and 3 bases from J, the junction kept 5 bases outside the gene matches. The CDR3 spans 15 residues. The germline gives CDR1 SGHNT, CDR2 YYREEE (reference sequence). Here the CDR3 reads CASSSTGTSGYEQYF. CDR3 in DNA: TGTGCCAGCAGCTCAACGGGGACTAGCGGCTACGAGCAGTACTTC.

The rearrangement links TRBV30 to TRBJ1-1; 7 bases are a match to TRBD1. This CDR3 is built from 11 residues. Germline CDR1 GTSNPN, CDR2 SVGIG (reference sequence). Trimming at V came to 6 bases and at J to 10 bases, leaving 8 bases not matched to a gene. Written as DNA, the CDR3 is TGTGCCTGCCAGACAGGGTTGGGAGCTTTCTTT. Encoded protein: CACQTGLGAFF. The variable domain in full, with the rest retrieved from reference TRBV30 and TRBJ1-1, is SQTIHQWPATLVQPVGSPLSLECTVEGTSNPNLYWYRQAAGRGLQLLFYSVGIGQISSEVPQNLSASRPQDRQFILSSKKLLLSDSGFYLCACQTGLGAFFGQGTRLTVV.

A word on this clone: Other DNA sequences in the same sample also yield this CDR3. The chain employs TRBV3-1 (or the pseudogene TRBV3-2) and TRBJ1-2; D may be TRBD1 (5 bases). CDR3 size: 15 residues. Between the trimmed V and J ends, which lost 0 bases and 4 bases, there was a span of 12 bases. Germline V gene lookup returns CDR1 LGHDT and CDR2 YNNKEL (reference sequence). In DNA form, the CDR3 reads TGTGCCAGCAGCCAAGATGGCGGGGGAGGCTATGGCTACACCTTC. Protein product: CASSQDGGGGYGYTF.

The V and J genes are TRBV7-6 and TRBJ2-2, with a weak D call TRBD2 (5 bases). Trimming took 5 bases from V and 6 from J, leaving 16 bases between them. The CDR3 length is 15 residues. From germline, CDR1 is SGHVS and CDR2 FNYEAQ. The CDR3 spells CASSGSFFRAGELFF. In DNA form, the CDR3 reads TGTGCCAGCAGCGGGAGTTTTTTCCGGGCCGGGGAGCTGTTTTTT.

This chain joins TRBV5-7 and TRBJ2-5; D is uncertain. TRBV5-7 is noted as an ORF with a role that remains uncertain. The CDR3 runs to 13 residues. V lost 1 base and J lost 1, with 5 bases in between. The CDR3 here is CASSLYSQETQYF. CDR3 DNA sequence: TGTGCCAGCAGCTTGTACAGCCAAGAGACCCAGTACTTC.

This chain links TRBV4-3 with TRBJ1-1; D perhaps matches TRBD1 (6 bases). CDR3 length: 16 residues. The V end lost 0 bases, the J end lost 0 bases, and 11 bases lay between the germline ends. Germline V gene data show CDR1 as LGHNA and CDR2 as YSLEER. Written as DNA, the CDR3 is TGCGCCAGCAGCCAAGACTGGACAGTCATGAACACTGAAGCTTTCTTT. Encoded protein: CASSQDWTVMNTEAFF.

The chain carries TRBV5-4 and TRBJ2-7; D possibly corresponds to TRBD2 (7 bases). The V gene's germline CDR1 is SGHNT and CDR2 YYREEE (reference sequence). This CDR3 has 14 residues. The V end was cut by 3 bases, the J end by 7 bases, with 17 bases between. The CDR3 sequence: CASSSRGALGEQYF. As DNA, the CDR3 is TGTGCCAGCAGCTCTCGGGGGGCCCTTGGGGAGCAGTACTTC.

This rearrangement joins TRBV5-5 to TRBJ1-6; weak D call: TRBD1 (6 bases). The V end lost 1 base, the J end lost 9 bases, and 14 bases lay between the germline ends. The CDR3 covers 15 residues. The germline V gene encodes CDR1 SGHKS and CDR2 YYEKEE (reference sequence). The chain's CDR3 is CASSLFGGAGSPLHF. The CDR3 DNA reads as TGTGCCAGCAGCTTGTTCGGGGGGGCGGGTTCACCCCTCCACTTT.

The genes are TRBV11-1 and TRBJ2-1; D is unresolved. V was shortened by 3 bases and J by 4 bases, with 7 bases between the two germline ends. The CDR3 loop spans 13 amino acids. Per the germline V gene, CDR1 is SGHAT and CDR2 is FQDESV (reference sequence). The CDR3: CASSFNRYNEQFF. The CDR3 DNA reads as TGTGCCAGCAGCTTTAACAGATACAATGAGCAGTTCTTC.

This clone came up a few times. This chain joins TRBV4-2 and TRBJ2-7; D may be TRBD2 (6 bases). The germline V gene has CDR1 LGHNA and CDR2 YNFKEQ. The ends were cut back, 0 bases at V and 0 bases at J, with 12 bases in the middle. There are 16 residues in the CDR3. The CDR3 nucleotides are TGTGCCAGCAGCCAAGAACGGGGGATGGTCTCCTACGAGCAGTACTTC. It is translated as CASSQERGMVSYEQYF.

V gene TRBV18 combines with J gene TRBJ1-2; D is unclear. The CDR3 is 15 amino acids. Looked up from germline, CDR1 is KGHSH and CDR2 is LQKENI. Trimming stripped 2 bases from V and 0 bases from J, with 10 bases between. CDR3 loop: CASSPGRSTNYGYTF. The CDR3 DNA reads as TGTGCCAGCTCACCAGGCAGAAGTACTAACTATGGCTACACCTTC.

The rearrangement uses TRBV6-5 and TRBJ2-3; TRBD2 matches at 8 bases. Germline V gives CDR1 MNHEY, CDR2 SVGAGI. This CDR3 region has 14 residues. Trimming removed 8 bases from V and 2 bases from J; junction bases left unmatched: 6. CDR3 sequence reads: CASGGRGVTDTQYF. CDR3 bases: TGTGCCAGCGGCGGGCGGGGGGTCACAGATACGCAGTATTTT.

The rearrangement joins TRBV4-2 to TRBJ1-3, with D maybe TRBD1 (5 bases). The length of the CDR3 is 17 residues. Deletions cut 2 bases from V and 1 base from J, with 15 bases between. The germline CDR1 and CDR2 sequences are LGHNA and YNFKEQ. DNA for the CDR3: TGTGCCAGCAGCCAATCAATAGGGCAGGGTTCTGGAAACACCATATATTTT. Protein: CASSQSIGQGSGNTIYF.

This chain links TRBV6-5 with TRBJ1-6; TRBD1 matches 10 bases. V was pared by 5 bases and J by 10 bases, with 8 bases of the junction left unmatched. The CDR3 covers 15 residues. CDR1 and CDR2 (germline): MNHEY, SVGAGI. The CDR3 nucleotides read TGTGCCAGCAGTACGTCCGGGACAGGGGTATCACCCCTCCACTTT. This codes for CASSTSGTGVSPLHF.

This chain connects TRBV5-4 to TRBJ1-1, with 7 positions matching TRBD1. Germline V gene data show CDR1 as SGHNT and CDR2 as YYREEE (reference sequence). Losses at the gene ends were 4 bases for V and 8 bases for J; bases not matched to a gene: 2. CDR3 length: 11 residues. CDR3 sequence (DNA): TGTGCCAGCAGCCTGACAGGGGAAGCTTTCTTT. This encodes CASSLTGEAFF.

The J gene is TRBJ2-2, the V gene TRBV27, with D possibly TRBD2 on 6 matching bases. The CDR3 is 14 amino acids. Trimming removed 6 bases from V and 5 bases from J, with 13 bases in between. The germline CDR1 and CDR2 sequences are MNHEY and SMNVEV (reference sequence). The DNA of the CDR3 is TGTGCCAGCAGGATGAGACTAGTGACCGGGGAGCTGTTTTTT. It yields the protein CASRMRLVTGELFF.